Below, 13 T cell receptor beta chains from the same sample are listed, as sequenced in a study of blood T cell repertoires in COVID-19. Libraries were prepared by immunoSEQ multiplex PCR; TCRdb keeps only in-frame clonotypes and omits some of them. The data contain fewer than 250,000 clones, more than 75% of them seen just once; the ten biggest clones take up approximately 4.5%. The sequenced sample consisted of peripheral blood. The receptors come from a human donor in a cohort sampled during active COVID-19.

This clone was seen a few times. The chain uses TRBV4-3 and TRBJ1-1; tentatively, D is TRBD1 (5 bases). The CDR3 is 15 amino acids. V lost 1 base and J lost 1, with 10 bases in between. Germline V gene data show CDR1 as LGHNA and CDR2 as YSLEER. This CDR3 is CASSQADRANTEAFF. CDR3 DNA: TGCGCCAGCAGCCAAGCTGACAGAGCGAACACTGAAGCTTTCTTT.

This rearrangement joins TRBV7-8 to TRBJ2-3; 7 bases agree with TRBD2. The trim removed 5 bases at V and 2 bases at J, leaving 7 bases unmatched. Germline values: CDR1 SGHVS, CDR2 FQNEAQ. This CDR3 spans 15 amino acids. The CDR3 sequence is CASSPHAGVTDTQYF. CDR3 nucleotides: TGTGCCAGCAGCCCGCACGCGGGAGTCACAGATACGCAGTATTTT. The full variable domain, rest sourced from reference TRBV7-8 and TRBJ2-3, is GAGVSQSPRYKVAKRGQDVALRCDPISGHVSLFWYQQALGQGPEFLTYFQNEAQLDKSGLPSDRFFAERPEGSVSTLKIQRTQQEDSAVYLCASSPHAGVTDTQYFGPGTRLTVL.

The CDR3 region is CASRPQGGGGYTF. The CDR3, as DNA: TGTGCCAGCAGGCCTCAAGGAGGGGGCGGCTACACCTTC. V gene TRBV6-5 combines with J gene TRBJ1-2; 7 bases are a match to TRBD1. The CDR3 runs 13 residues. Per germline, CDR1 MNHEY and CDR2 SVGAGI. V trimming: 6 bases; J trimming: 8 bases; junction bases outside the gene matches: 9.

This clone was seen just once. The chain employs TRBV27 and TRBJ2-7; 8 bases fit TRBD2. CDR1 and CDR2 from the germline V gene are MNHEY and SMNVEV (reference sequence). The CDR3 is 13 residues long. J gave up 2 bases and V 4 bases, and 1 base lay outside the gene matches. CDR3 loop: CASSSGGAYEQYF. DNA for the CDR3: TGTGCCAGCAGTTCGGGGGGGGCCTACGAGCAGTACTTC.

The chain recombines TRBV30 with TRBJ1-5; D is undetermined. Germline V lookup: CDR1 GTSNPN, CDR2 SVGIG (reference sequence). The CDR3 runs 14 residues. The ends were cut back, 8 bases at V and 0 bases at J, with 14 bases in the middle. DNA for the CDR3: TGTGCCCGGACGAGGCACTATAGCAATCAGCCCCAGCATTTT. This encodes CARTRHYSNQPQHF. Combining the CDR3 with reference TRBV30 and TRBJ1-5 gives the whole variable domain SQTIHQWPATLVQPVGSPLSLECTVEGTSNPNLYWYRQAAGRGLQLLFYSVGIGQISSEVPQNLSASRPQDRQFILSSKKLLLSDSGFYLCARTRHYSNQPQHFGDGTRLSIL.

The chain employs TRBV28 and TRBJ2-1, with 10 bases identical to TRBD2. The ends lost 3 bases at V and 4 bases at J; junction bases unmatched: 12. Germline-derived CDR1 and CDR2 are MDHEN and SYDVKM. The CDR3 runs to 18 residues. CDR3 sequence reads: CASSLASGSKGPYNEQFF. Written as DNA, the CDR3 is TGTGCCAGCAGTTTGGCTAGCGGGAGTAAAGGGCCTTACAATGAGCAGTTCTTC.

The rearrangement links TRBV6-4 to TRBJ1-5; 8 nucleotides line up with TRBD1. Germline CDR1 reads MRHNA; CDR2 reads SNTAGT. Losses at the gene ends were 1 base for V and 0 bases for J; bases not matched to a gene: 8. The CDR3 spans 18 residues. The CDR3 reads CASSDLGDRRNSNQPQHF. The CDR3 coding sequence is TGTGCCAGCAGTGACTTGGGGGACAGGCGTAATAGCAATCAGCCCCAGCATTTT.

This clone has a single count. The J gene is TRBJ2-2, the V gene TRBV7-9, with TRBD1 matching over 7 bases. The CDR3 loop spans 18 amino acids. Germline loops: CDR1 SEHNR, CDR2 FQNEAQ (reference sequence). V was pared by 3 bases and J by 3 bases, with 13 bases of the junction left unmatched. The CDR3 spells CASSFRRQGQGYTGELFF. In DNA form, the CDR3 reads TGTGCCAGCAGCTTTCGGAGACAGGGCCAGGGGTACACCGGGGAGCTGTTTTTT.

This clone was picked up one time. The J gene is TRBJ2-7, the V gene TRBV1; the DNA was not compared with TRBD2, the D call given in the table. TRBV1 is shown as a pseudogene. CDR3 length equals 15 residues. The CDR3 DNA sequence: TGCACCAGCAGTCACGGACTAGCGGGAGTAAGGGAGCAGTACTTC. It specifies CTSSHGLAGVREQYF.

The chain carries TRBV5-1 and TRBJ1-2; unclear D gene. V dropped 0 bases and J dropped 2 bases, with 17 bases sitting between them. The germline gives CDR1 SGHRS, CDR2 YFSETQ. This CDR3 has 17 residues. CDR3 nucleotide sequence: TGCGCCAGCAGCTTGGGGCGCGGGGTTTCGGCAAACTATGGCTACACCTTC. Translating gives CASSLGRGVSANYGYTF.

This chain joins TRBV11-2 and TRBJ1-2; TRBD1 aligns across 9 bases. The germline CDR1 and CDR2 sequences are SGHAT and FQNNGV. V gave up 1 base and J gave up 5 bases; unmatched junction bases: 5. This CDR3 has 15 amino acids. The CDR3 is CASSLGGGQGYGYTF. In nucleotides, the CDR3 is TGTGCCAGCAGCTTAGGGGGGGGACAGGGATATGGCTACACCTTC.

The rearrangement uses TRBV5-1 and TRBJ2-7; TRBD2 might be the D (6 bases). V was cut by 0 bases and J by 5 bases, with 12 bases left in between. CDR3 length: 14 residues. Germline CDR1 is SGHRS and CDR2 is YFSETQ. CDR3 DNA: TGCGCCAGCAGCTTGGCCGCGGGGTTGAACGAGCAGTACTTC. Its translation: CASSLAAGLNEQYF.

This clone came up a few times. The chain links TRBV7-8 to TRBJ2-7, with D perhaps TRBD2 (5 bases). V was cut by 1 base and J by 4 bases, with 14 bases left in between. Germline CDR1 reads SGHVS; CDR2 reads FQNEAQ. This CDR3 has 15 amino acids. The CDR3: CASSLEGGPAYEQYF. CDR3 coding DNA: TGTGCCAGCAGCTTAGAAGGCGGGCCTGCTTACGAGCAGTACTTC.